This entry lists 21 T cell receptor beta chains sequenced from one sample in a study of cytomegalovirus exposure and HLA in healthy donors. Data came from immunoSEQ multiplex PCR; TCRdb stores just in-frame clones and leaves some out. The profile shows about 130,000 clones, 95% to 97% of them singletons. What was sequenced was PBMCs. These receptors were collected from a man between 18 and 35 years old in good health and CMV-seronegative.

The chain couples TRBV28 to TRBJ2-1; D remains unclear. Germline CDR1 MDHEN, CDR2 SYDVKM. The CDR3 extends over 12 amino acids. Trimming took off 2 bases at V and 6 bases at J, with 5 bases between the two ends. CDR3 in DNA: TGTGCCAGCAGTTTACCCGGCAATGAGCAGTTCTTC. Encoded protein: CASSLPGNEQFF.

The rearrangement uses TRBV4-1 and TRBJ2-7, with TRBD2 matching over 7 bases. Germline values: CDR1 MGHRA, CDR2 YSYEKL. V shed 0 bases and J 2 bases; nucleotides not matched to a gene: 4. The CDR3 loop spans 15 amino acids. The CDR3 nucleotides are TGCGCCAGCAGCCAAGATCCTAGCGGCACCTACGAGCAGTACTTC. Amino acids: CASSQDPSGTYEQYF.

The V and J genes are TRBV5-6 and TRBJ2-7, with TRBD1 identical over 11 bases. The CDR3 consists of 14 residues. J was trimmed by 4 bases and V by 3 bases; bases with no gene match: 3. Germline V lookup: CDR1 SGHDT, CDR2 YYEEEE. The CDR3 DNA follows: TGTGCCAGCAGCTACGGACAGGGGGCATACGAGCAGTACTTC. It codes for CASSYGQGAYEQYF.

The table lists this clone with a count of one. The chain has TRBV19 and TRBJ2-1; 8 positions match TRBD2. Germline V gene sequence: CDR1 LNHDA, CDR2 SQIVND (reference sequence). The CDR3 has 15 amino acids. V lost 3 bases to trimming and J lost 5 bases; unmatched junction nucleotides: 6. In DNA, the CDR3 is TGTGCCAGTAGTATTGTACTAGCGGCAGACAATGAGCAGTTCTTC. Translated, it gives CASSIVLAADNEQFF.

The V gene is TRBV30, the J gene TRBJ2-1; 9 nucleotides match TRBD2. The CDR3 spans 13 residues. Germline V gives CDR1 GTSNPN, CDR2 SVGIG (reference sequence). V was pared by 8 bases and J by 4 bases, with 6 bases of the junction left unmatched. This chain's CDR3 is CAPPSGGYNEQFF. CDR3 nucleotide sequence: TGTGCCCCTCCCAGCGGGGGGTACAATGAGCAGTTCTTC.

This chain links TRBV7-2 with TRBJ2-7, with a possible D match to TRBD1 (5 bases). Germline CDR1 is SGHTA and CDR2 is FQGNSA. The CDR3 consists of 15 residues. The V gene lost 5 bases and the J gene lost 3 bases, with 17 bases spanning the gap. The CDR3 region is CASSLYKTANYEQYF. The CDR3 DNA follows: TGTGCCAGCAGCCTTTACAAGACAGCCAACTACGAGCAGTACTTC. Together with reference TRBV7-2 and TRBJ2-7, the CDR3 gives the full variable domain: GAGVSQSPSNKVTEKGKDVELRCDPISGHTALYWYRQSLGQGLEFLIYFQGNSAPDKSGLPSDRFSAERTGGSVSTLTIQRTQQEDSAVYLCASSLYKTANYEQYFGPGTRLTVT.

The chain employs TRBV11-2 and TRBJ2-7; 7 bases align to TRBD1. Germline values: CDR1 SGHAT, CDR2 FQNNGV. V gave up 5 bases and J gave up 1 base; unmatched junction bases: 5. This CDR3 is built from 14 residues. The CDR3 loop reads CASSLDRDSYEQYF. Here the CDR3 DNA reads TGTGCCAGCAGCCTCGACAGGGATTCCTACGAGCAGTACTTC.

This chain's CDR3 is CASSPRAQNTEAFF. The CDR3 DNA reads TGTGCCAGCTCTCCCAGGGCCCAGAACACTGAAGCTTTCTTT. This chain uses TRBV18 with TRBJ1-1, with D possibly being TRBD1 (5 bases). V dropped 6 bases and J dropped 1 base, with 12 bases sitting between them. This CDR3 spans 14 amino acids. The germline V gene encodes CDR1 KGHSH and CDR2 LQKENI.

The V and J genes are TRBV11-3 and TRBJ2-2; D is unclear. V lost 3 bases, J lost 7 bases, and 3 bases lay in between. Germline V gene lookup returns CDR1 SGHNT and CDR2 YENEEA. The CDR3 is 11 residues long. CDR3 protein: CASSLSGELFF. The DNA for the CDR3 is TGTGCCAGCAGCTTGAGCGGGGAGCTGTTTTTT.

In DNA form, the CDR3 reads TGTGCCAGCAGCTCGAAGGCCGCCGAAGCGGGAGGGCCGAACAATGAGCAGTTCTTC. Protein: CASSSKAAEAGGPNNEQFF. The chain joins TRBV7-9 to TRBJ2-1; TRBD2 matches 10 bases. CDR3 size: 19 residues. CDR1 SEHNR and CDR2 FQNEAQ come from the germline V gene (reference sequence). Trimming cost V 4 bases and J 5 bases; bases outside gene matches: 17.

This clone has just one count. V and J are TRBV5-1 and TRBJ2-5, with D tentatively TRBD1 (5 bases). The germline V and J ends were trimmed by 3 bases and 7 bases, with 19 bases remaining between them. There are 15 residues in the CDR3. Germline V gene data show CDR1 as SGHRS and CDR2 as YFSETQ. The CDR3 nucleotides are TGCGCCAGCAGCTCCTCTCAGGGTGACTGGGGGACCCAGTACTTC. Translation: CASSSSQGDWGTQYF. The variable domain in full, with the rest retrieved from reference TRBV5-1 and TRBJ2-5, is KAGVTQTPRYLIKTRGQQVTLSCSPISGHRSVSWYQQTPGQGLQFLFEYFSETQRNKGNFPGRFSGRQFSNSRSEMNVSTLELGDSALYLCASSSSQGDWGTQYFGPGTRLLVL.

CDR3 amino acids: CASSLRTGFSDTQYF. As DNA, the CDR3 is TGTGCCAGCAGTTTAAGGACAGGGTTTTCGGATACGCAGTATTTT. The chain carries TRBV27 and TRBJ2-3, with 8 bases that match TRBD1. The V gene's germline CDR1 is MNHEY and CDR2 SMNVEV (reference sequence). The CDR3 is 15 residues long. V lost 2 bases, J lost 6 bases, and 7 bases stayed unmatched.

The chain combines TRBV9 with TRBJ2-7; 7 nucleotides line up with TRBD2. Germline-derived CDR1 and CDR2 are SGDLS and YYNGEE. The trim removed 4 bases at V and 7 bases at J, leaving 20 bases unmatched. The CDR3 is 17 amino acids. The chain's CDR3 is CASSSPLDASGSWEQYF. The CDR3, as DNA: TGTGCCAGCAGCTCCCCCCTCGACGCTAGCGGATCCTGGGAGCAGTACTTC.

V gene TRBV7-2 combines with J gene TRBJ1-1, with TRBD1 identical over 8 bases. Losses at the gene ends were 5 bases for V and 1 base for J; bases not matched to a gene: 3. Germline CDR1 is SGHTA and CDR2 is FQGNSA. The CDR3 runs to 14 residues. The CDR3 DNA follows: TGTGCCAGCAGCCCGGGACAGGAGAACACTGAAGCTTTCTTT. Residues: CASSPGQENTEAFF.

The V gene is TRBV6-5, the J gene TRBJ1-2; a weak D match, TRBD1 (6 bases). Germline CDR1 MNHEY, CDR2 SVGAGI. Trimming cost V 2 bases and J 6 bases, with 13 bases left between them. The CDR3 consists of 14 residues. The CDR3 sequence is CASSYPTGPHGYTF. In DNA form, the CDR3 reads TGTGCCAGCAGTTACCCTACAGGGCCCCATGGCTACACCTTC.

This sequence joins TRBV5-5 and TRBJ2-1, with 10 bases lining up with TRBD1. Germline V gives CDR1 SGHKS, CDR2 YYEKEE (reference sequence). The V gene end was trimmed by 4 bases and the J gene end by 6 bases; junction bases not matched to a gene: 10. The CDR3 is made up of 16 amino acids. The CDR3 spells CASSTRFRTGGNEQFF. CDR3 nucleotide sequence: TGTGCCAGCAGCACCCGATTCCGGACAGGGGGCAATGAGCAGTTCTTC. Drawing the rest from reference TRBV5-5 and TRBJ2-1, the complete variable domain is DAGVTQSPTHLIKTRGQQVTLRCSPISGHKSVSWYQQVLGQGPQFIFQYYEKEERGRGNFPDRFSARQFPNYSSELNVNALLLGDSALYLCASSTRFRTGGNEQFFGPGTRLTVL.

J is TRBJ2-3 and V is TRBV25-1; D may be TRBD2 (6 bases). Trimming left V 1 base short and J 4 bases short, with 6 bases between. The germline V gene encodes CDR1 MGHDK and CDR2 SYGVNS. The CDR3 spans 13 residues. CDR3 loop: CASSEWGADTQYF. The DNA of the CDR3 is TGTGCCAGCAGTGAATGGGGGGCAGATACGCAGTATTTT.

The V and J genes are TRBV28 and TRBJ1-5, with D possibly TRBD1 on 5 matching bases. V was trimmed by 8 bases and J by 9 bases, leaving 14 bases between them. This CDR3 spans 12 amino acids. Germline V gives CDR1 MDHEN, CDR2 SYDVKM. The CDR3, as DNA: TGTGCCAGCCCTTATGTGGGGCGGCCCCAGCATTTT. This sequence encodes CASPYVGRPQHF.

V is TRBV7-2 and J is TRBJ2-7, with D possibly TRBD1 on 6 matching bases. The CDR3 length is 16 residues. Per the germline V gene, CDR1 is SGHTA and CDR2 is FQGNSA. V was clipped by 0 bases and J by 0 bases, with 12 bases between them. As DNA, the CDR3 is TGTGCCAGCAGCTTAGCAGTGGGGGCGACCTCCTACGAGCAGTACTTC. It is translated as CASSLAVGATSYEQYF. Full variable domain (outside the CDR3, taken from reference TRBV7-2 and TRBJ2-7): GAGVSQSPSNKVTEKGKDVELRCDPISGHTALYWYRQSLGQGLEFLIYFQGNSAPDKSGLPSDRFSAERTGGSVSTLTIQRTQQEDSAVYLCASSLAVGATSYEQYFGPGTRLTVT.

This sequence joins TRBV4-1 and TRBJ1-5, with D possibly matching TRBD1 (5 bases). This CDR3 has 17 amino acids. Trimming took off 0 bases at V and 0 bases at J, with 12 bases between the two ends. CDR1 and CDR2 from the germline V gene are MGHRA and YSYEKL. CDR3 amino acids: CASSQEAGLDSNQPQHF. CDR3 DNA: TGCGCCAGCAGCCAAGAGGCAGGGTTGGATAGCAATCAGCCCCAGCATTTT.

This chain uses TRBV11-2 with TRBJ2-3, with 8 bases lining up with TRBD2. The germline V gene has CDR1 SGHAT and CDR2 FQNNGV. The CDR3 loop spans 15 amino acids. J gave up 1 base and V 7 bases, and 7 bases lay outside the gene matches. In nucleotides, the CDR3 is TGTGCCAGCAACCCCCCCGGGGGGGGCACAGATACGCAGTATTTT. It encodes CASNPPGGGTDTQYF.